This T cell receptor (beta chain) was obtained from a study of T cell responses to AZD1222 COVID-19 vaccine. Clones were sequenced by immunoSEQ multiplex PCR, and TCRdb holds only the in-frame ones, with some missing. The data hold more than 150,000 clones, with roughly 88% observed a single time. The sequences come from peripheral blood, collected on day 0 of AZD1222 vaccination. The TCR comes from an adult in good health.

The CDR3 DNA follows: TGTGCCAGCGCCGAGGGGGCGGCCACTGAAGCTTTCTTT. Translated, it gives CASAEGAATEAFF. J is TRBJ1-1 and V is TRBV6-5; 7 nucleotides align to TRBD1. Germline V lookup: CDR1 MNHEY, CDR2 SVGAGI. This CDR3 region has 13 residues. V shed 8 bases, J shed 4 bases, and the junction held 7 bases outside the gene matches.